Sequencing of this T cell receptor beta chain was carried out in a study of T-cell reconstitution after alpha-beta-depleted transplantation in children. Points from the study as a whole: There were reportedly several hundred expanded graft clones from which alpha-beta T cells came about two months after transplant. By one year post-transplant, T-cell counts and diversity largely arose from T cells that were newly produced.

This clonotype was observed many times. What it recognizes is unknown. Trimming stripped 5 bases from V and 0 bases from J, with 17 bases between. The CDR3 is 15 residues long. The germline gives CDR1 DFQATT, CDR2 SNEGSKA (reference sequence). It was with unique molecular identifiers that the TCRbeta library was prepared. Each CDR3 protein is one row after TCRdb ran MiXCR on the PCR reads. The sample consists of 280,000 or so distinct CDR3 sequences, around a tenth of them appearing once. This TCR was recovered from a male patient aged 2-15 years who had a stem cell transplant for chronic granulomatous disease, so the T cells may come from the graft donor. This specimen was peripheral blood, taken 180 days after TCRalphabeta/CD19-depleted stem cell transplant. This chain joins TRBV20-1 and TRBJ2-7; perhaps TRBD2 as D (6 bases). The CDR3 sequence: CSAFSGLTSSYEQYF. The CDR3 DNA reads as TGCAGTGCTTTTTCGGGACTTACAAGCTCCTACGAGCAGTACTTC.